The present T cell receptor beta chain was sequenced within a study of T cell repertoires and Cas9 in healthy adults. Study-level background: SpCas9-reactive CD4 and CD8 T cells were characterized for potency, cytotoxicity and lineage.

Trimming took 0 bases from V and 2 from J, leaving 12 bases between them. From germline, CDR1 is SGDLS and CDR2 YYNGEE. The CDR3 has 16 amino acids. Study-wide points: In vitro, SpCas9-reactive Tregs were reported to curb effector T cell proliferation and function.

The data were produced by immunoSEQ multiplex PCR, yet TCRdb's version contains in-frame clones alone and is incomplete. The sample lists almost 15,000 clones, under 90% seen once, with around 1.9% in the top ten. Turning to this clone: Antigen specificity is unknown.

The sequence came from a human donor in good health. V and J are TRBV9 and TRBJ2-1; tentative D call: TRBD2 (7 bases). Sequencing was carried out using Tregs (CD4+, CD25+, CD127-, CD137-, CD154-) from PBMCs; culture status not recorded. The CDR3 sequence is CASSVDPGGPYNEQFF. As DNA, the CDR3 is TGTGCCAGCAGCGTAGATCCGGGGGGCCCCTACAATGAGCAGTTCTTC.